Shown below are 21 T cell receptor beta chains from a single sample sequenced in a study of T cells after posttransplantation cyclophosphamide. Generated by immunoSEQ multiplex PCR, the TCRdb table keeps only in-frame clones and is missing some. The sample records about 66,000 clones, roughly 95% being singletons. Material for sequencing was PBMCs. All receptors come from a young woman in good health and a related stem cell transplant donor.

The chain employs TRBV7-2 and TRBJ2-5; TRBD1 matches 9 bases. Germline CDR1 and CDR2: SGHTA and FQGNSA. Trimming at V came to 5 bases and at J to 2 bases, leaving 6 bases not matched to a gene. The CDR3 has 15 residues. In DNA form, the CDR3 reads TGTGCCAGCAGCCCGGACAGGGGAAGGCAAGAGACCCAGTACTTC. This sequence encodes CASSPDRGRQETQYF.

As for this clone: This specimen includes other DNA sequences encoding the same CDR3. This rearrangement joins TRBV15 to TRBJ2-7; 8 nucleotides agree with TRBD1. Germline loops: CDR1 LNHNV, CDR2 YYDKDF (reference sequence). V lost 0 bases to trimming and J lost 2 bases; unmatched junction nucleotides: 0. The CDR3 is 14 amino acids. CDR3 sequence reads: CATSRDRGPYEQYF. CDR3 sequence (DNA): TGTGCCACCAGCAGAGACAGGGGGCCCTACGAGCAGTACTTC. Using reference TRBV15 and TRBJ2-7 for the parts outside the CDR3, the full variable domain is DAMVIQNPRYQVTQFGKPVTLSCSQTLNHNVMYWYQQKSSQAPKLLFHYYDKDFNNEADTPDNFQSRRPNTSFCFLDIRSPGLGDTAMYLCATSRDRGPYEQYFGPGTRLTVT.

The V gene is TRBV4-2, the J gene TRBJ2-3, with D unclear. Trimming stripped 0 bases from V and 6 bases from J, with 13 bases between. This CDR3 has 15 amino acids. Germline V lookup: CDR1 LGHNA, CDR2 YNFKEQ. CDR3 DNA: TGTGCCAGCAGCCAAGATCCGTCCAGTGGCGATACGCAGTATTTT. The encoded protein is CASSQDPSSGDTQYF.

As regards this clone: One junction end does not reproduce the germline sequence, and a read error may be involved. V usage is TRBV6-6 and J usage is TRBJ1-1; 9 bases fit TRBD1. Germline CDR1 MNHNY, CDR2 SVGAGI (reference sequence). The CDR3 sequence is 16 residues long. CDR3 DNA sequence: TGTGCCAGCAGCTACTCGTTACAGGGGGCTGACACTGAAGCTTTCTTT. Its protein is CASSYSLQGADTEAFF.

The V and J genes are TRBV5-8 and TRBJ1-1; D possibly corresponds to TRBD1 (5 bases). From germline, CDR1 is SGHTS and CDR2 YDEGEE. The germline V and J ends were trimmed by 0 bases and 7 bases, with 10 bases remaining between them. The CDR3 extends over 13 amino acids. The CDR3 DNA is TGTGCCAGCAGCTTGGGCATGACAGATGAAGCTTTCTTT. The encoded protein is CASSLGMTDEAFF.

The rearrangement uses TRBV4-3 and TRBJ1-2; possible D gene TRBD1, 5 bases. The CDR3 spans 13 residues. The V and J ends lost 5 bases and 4 bases respectively, with 11 bases between them. Germline V gene data show CDR1 as LGHNA and CDR2 as YSLEER. The CDR3 nucleotides read TGCGCCAGCAGCAAATGGGGGGGCTATGGCTACACCTTC. It translates to CASSKWGGYGYTF.

V and J are TRBV7-6 and TRBJ1-2; a weak D match, TRBD1 (5 bases). V was trimmed by 1 base and J by 8 bases, leaving 14 bases between them. The CDR3 is 14 residues long. Looked up from germline, CDR1 is SGHVS and CDR2 is FNYEAQ. CDR3 nucleotides: TGTGCCAGCAGCTTAGGAGGGGACCTCGGGGGCTACACCTTC. It yields the protein CASSLGGDLGGYTF.

The count of this clone is one. The chain joins TRBV11-2 to TRBJ1-2; the D gene is possibly TRBD1 (5 bases). The CDR3 covers 10 residues. Trimming took 8 bases from V and 8 from J, leaving 9 bases between them. Germline values: CDR1 SGHAT, CDR2 FQNNGV. The CDR3 coding sequence is TGTGCCAGCGGCAACAGGGGCTACACCTTC. Its translation is CASGNRGYTF. Full variable domain (remainder filled in from reference TRBV11-2 and TRBJ1-2): EAGVAQSPRYKIIEKRQSVAFWCNPISGHATLYWYQQILGQGPKLLIQFQNNGVVDDSQLPKDRFSAERLKGVDSTLKIQPAKLEDSAVYLCASGNRGYTFGSGTRLTVV.

The sample holds one count of this clone. The chain links TRBV27 to TRBJ1-1, with D perhaps TRBD1 (6 bases). From germline, CDR1 is MNHEY and CDR2 SMNVEV (reference sequence). Trimming took 6 bases from V and 1 from J, leaving 12 bases between them. The CDR3 contains 14 residues. Here the CDR3 DNA reads TGTGCCAGCAGGCAGGGGCCCTCGAACACTGAAGCTTTCTTT. This codes for CASRQGPSNTEAFF.

This sequence joins TRBV10-3 and TRBJ2-7; D unresolved. CDR3 length: 13 amino acids. Trimming cost V 0 bases and J 9 bases, with 12 bases left between them. The germline gives CDR1 ENHRY, CDR2 SYGVKD. This CDR3 is CAISESEGSVQYF. The DNA of the CDR3 is TGTGCCATCAGTGAGTCAGAAGGCTCCGTGCAGTACTTC.

The rearrangement links TRBV20-1 to TRBJ1-2; D not resolved. V lost 5 bases to trimming and J lost 6 bases, with 7 bases between them. The germline V gene has CDR1 DFQATT and CDR2 SNEGSKA (reference sequence). There are 10 residues in the CDR3. CDR3 in DNA: TGCAGTGCTCCTAAAAATGGCTACACCTTC. It specifies CSAPKNGYTF.

CDR3 residues: CASNNRQGEEKLFF. As DNA, the CDR3 is TGTGCCAGTAATAACCGACAGGGAGAAGAAAAACTGTTTTTT. The chain combines TRBV19 with TRBJ1-4, with 7 bases aligning to TRBD1. The CDR3 length is 14 residues. The V gene end was trimmed by 7 bases and the J gene end by 8 bases; junction bases not matched to a gene: 10. Per germline, CDR1 LNHDA and CDR2 SQIVND (reference sequence).

This chain uses TRBV5-4 with TRBJ1-1; perhaps TRBD1 as D (5 bases). This CDR3 has 14 amino acids. Germline V gene data show CDR1 as SGHNT and CDR2 as YYREEE (reference sequence). V lost 0 bases, J lost 1 base, and 7 bases lay in between. The CDR3 loop reads CASSLGQKNTEAFF. DNA of the CDR3: TGTGCCAGCAGCTTGGGACAGAAGAACACTGAAGCTTTCTTT.

The chain recombines TRBV7-8 with TRBJ2-6, with a tentative D call TRBD2 (6 bases). V lost 4 bases and J lost 0, with 13 bases in between. CDR1 is SGHVS, CDR2 FQNEAQ, per germline. CDR3 size: 17 residues. The CDR3 coding sequence is TGTGCCAGCAGCTGGGGACGGGGGAACTCTGGGGCCAACGTCCTGACTTTC. It yields the protein CASSWGRGNSGANVLTF.

The rearrangement links TRBV5-1 to TRBJ2-3; no definite D call. Germline CDR1 is SGHRS and CDR2 is YFSETQ. V lost 4 bases, J lost 5 bases, and 11 bases lay in between. CDR3 length: 13 residues. This CDR3 reads CASSQGPGDTQYF. The CDR3 nucleotides read TGCGCCAGCAGCCAAGGTCCCGGAGATACGCAGTATTTT.

The rearrangement links TRBV6-5 to TRBJ1-2; 7 bases match TRBD1. The germline gives CDR1 MNHEY, CDR2 SVGAGI. Germline trimming cut 3 bases from V and 7 bases from J; bases unmatched to any gene: 5. The CDR3 is 13 residues long. CDR3 sequence: CASSYTGAPGYTF. For the CDR3, the DNA is TGTGCCAGCAGTTATACAGGGGCCCCTGGCTACACCTTC.

The chain combines TRBV5-6 with TRBJ1-1, with 8 bases aligning to TRBD1. The CDR3 has 16 amino acids. Germline V gene data show CDR1 as SGHDT and CDR2 as YYEEEE. V was pared by 3 bases and J by 4 bases, with 11 bases of the junction left unmatched. The CDR3 reads CASSSLSGQDFTEAFF. The CDR3 nucleotides read TGTGCCAGCAGCTCACTATCGGGACAGGATTTCACTGAAGCTTTCTTT. The full variable domain, with the rest looked up from reference TRBV5-6 and TRBJ1-1, is DAGVTQSPTHLIKTRGQQVTLRCSPKSGHDTVSWYQQALGQGPQFIFQYYEEEERQRGNFPDRFSGHQFPNYSSELNVNALLLGDSALYLCASSSLSGQDFTEAFFGQGTRLTVV.

DNA for the CDR3: TGTGCCAGCAGCCCCGCGGACACATCGCCTCATTCCTACGAGCAGTACTTC. Protein product: CASSPADTSPHSYEQYF. The V and J genes are TRBV21-1 and TRBJ2-7; no check of the table's D call, TRBD1, against the DNA was made. TRBV21-1 is flagged as a pseudogene. The length of the CDR3 is 17 residues.

The genes are TRBV27 and TRBJ2-7; 9 bases are a match to TRBD2. The V gene's germline CDR1 is MNHEY and CDR2 SMNVEV (reference sequence). V was pared by 4 bases and J by 5 bases, with 12 bases of the junction left unmatched. The CDR3 extends over 16 amino acids. The CDR3 DNA reads TGTGCCAGCAGTTGGGACCGGGCTAGCGGGGTCAACGAGCAGTACTTC. This encodes CASSWDRASGVNEQYF.

This clone has only one observation. This chain links TRBV9 with TRBJ2-3; D possibly corresponds to TRBD1 (5 bases). Per germline, CDR1 SGDLS and CDR2 YYNGEE. CDR3 size: 12 residues. Between the trimmed V and J ends, which lost 4 bases and 3 bases, there was a span of 6 bases. As DNA, the CDR3 is TGTGCCAGCAGCCAGGGTACAGATACGCAGTATTTT. This gives the protein CASSQGTDTQYF.

The V gene is TRBV7-2, the J gene TRBJ2-7; 7 positions agree with TRBD2. This CDR3 comprises 14 residues. Germline loops: CDR1 SGHTA, CDR2 FQGNSA. With V trimmed by 5 bases and J by 2 bases, 6 bases remained unmatched. The CDR3 region is CASSTWGGPYEQYF. For the CDR3, the DNA is TGTGCCAGCAGCACCTGGGGGGGTCCCTACGAGCAGTACTTC.